This entry lists 2 T cell receptor beta chains sequenced from one sample in a study of T cells in Graves' hyperthyroidism and ophthalmopathy. The TCR beta CDR3 regions underwent amplification using RNA transcripts as the source. During a first-round RT-PCR of the TCR CDR3, the HTBI primer set was used. TCRdb ran MiXCR on the multiplex PCR reads and lists one entry per CDR3 protein. The sample carries under 800,000 distinct CDR3 sequences, 13% to 15% recorded once. The sample was blood. The receptors stem from a woman aged 18-29 years with Graves' hyperthyroidism.

The V and J genes are TRBV7-9 and TRBJ2-1, with D maybe TRBD2 (6 bases). Trimming cost V 2 bases and J 4 bases, with 12 bases left between them. Per germline, CDR1 SEHNR and CDR2 FQNEAQ (reference sequence). The CDR3 has 15 residues. The CDR3 loop is CASSLPSEWYNEQFF. The CDR3 DNA follows: TGTGCCAGCAGCTTACCTAGCGAATGGTACAATGAGCAGTTCTTC.

The chain employs TRBV10-3 and TRBJ2-7; no definite D call. Germline V CDR1 and CDR2: ENHRY, SYGVKD. V gave up 5 bases and J gave up 2 bases, with 10 bases separating them. The CDR3 has 13 amino acids. The CDR3 region has the DNA TGTGCCATCAGTCAACCGACTCCCTACGAGCAGTACTTC. Its translation: CAISQPTPYEQYF.